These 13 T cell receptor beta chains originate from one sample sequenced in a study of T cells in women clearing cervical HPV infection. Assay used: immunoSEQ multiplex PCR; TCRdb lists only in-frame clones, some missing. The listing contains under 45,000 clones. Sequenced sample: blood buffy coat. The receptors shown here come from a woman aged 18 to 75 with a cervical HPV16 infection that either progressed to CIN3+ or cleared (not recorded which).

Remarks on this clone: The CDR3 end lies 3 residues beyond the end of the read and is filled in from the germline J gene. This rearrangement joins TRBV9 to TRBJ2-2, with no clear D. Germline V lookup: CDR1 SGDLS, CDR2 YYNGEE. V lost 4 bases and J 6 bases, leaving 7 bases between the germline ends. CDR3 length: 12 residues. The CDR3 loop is CASSLPAGELFF. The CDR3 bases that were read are TGTGCCAGCAGCCTACCCGCCGGGGAG. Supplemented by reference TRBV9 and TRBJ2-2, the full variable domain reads DSGVTQTPKHLITATGQRVTLRCSPRSGDLSVYWYQQSLDQGLQFLIQYYNGEERAKGNILERFSAQQFPDLHSELNLSSLELGDSALYFCASSLPAGELFFGEGSRLTVL.

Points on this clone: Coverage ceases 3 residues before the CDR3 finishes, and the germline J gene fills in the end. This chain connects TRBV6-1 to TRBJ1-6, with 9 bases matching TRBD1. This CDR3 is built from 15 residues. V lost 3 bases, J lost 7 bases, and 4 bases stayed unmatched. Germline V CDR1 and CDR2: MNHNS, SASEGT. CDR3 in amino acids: CASSETQGANSPLHF. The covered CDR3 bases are TGTGCCAGCAGTGAGACACAGGGGGCAAATTCACCC.

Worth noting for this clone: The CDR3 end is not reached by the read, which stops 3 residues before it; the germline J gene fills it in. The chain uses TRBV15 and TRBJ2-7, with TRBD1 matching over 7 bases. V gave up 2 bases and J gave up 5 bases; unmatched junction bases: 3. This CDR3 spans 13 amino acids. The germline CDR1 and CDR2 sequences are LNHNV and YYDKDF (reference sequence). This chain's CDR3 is CATSRPDRNEQYF. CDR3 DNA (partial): TGTGCCACCAGCAGACCGGACAGGAACGAG.

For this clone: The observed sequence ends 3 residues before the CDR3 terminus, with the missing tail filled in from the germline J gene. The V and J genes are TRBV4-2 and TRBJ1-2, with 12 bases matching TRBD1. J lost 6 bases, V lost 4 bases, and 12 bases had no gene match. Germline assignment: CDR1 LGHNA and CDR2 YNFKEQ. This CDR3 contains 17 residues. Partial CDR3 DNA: TGTGCCAGCAGCCCTATCCCCGGGACAGGGGGCGCGAATGGC. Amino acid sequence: CASSPIPGTGGANG. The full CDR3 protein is CASSPIPGTGGANGYTF.

The CDR3 sequence: CASSGTGTGNHEQYF. The CDR3 DNA, read in part, is TGTGCCAGCAGCGGAACCGGGACAGGGAATCACGAG. This rearrangement joins TRBV5-8 to TRBJ2-7; 9 bases fit TRBD1. The CDR3 end lies 3 residues beyond the end of the read and is filled in from the germline J gene. With V trimmed by 4 bases and J by 5 bases, 10 bases remained unmatched. The length of the CDR3 is 15 residues. Germline V CDR1 and CDR2: SGHTS, YDEGEE.

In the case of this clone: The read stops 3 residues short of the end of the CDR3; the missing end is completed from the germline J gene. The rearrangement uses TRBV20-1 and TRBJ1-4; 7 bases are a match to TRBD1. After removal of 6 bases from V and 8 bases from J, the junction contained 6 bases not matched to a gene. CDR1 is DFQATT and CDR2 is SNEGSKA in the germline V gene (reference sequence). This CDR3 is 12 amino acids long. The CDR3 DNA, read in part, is TGCAGTGCCAACACAGGGGTGGAAAAA. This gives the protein CSANTGVEK. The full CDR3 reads CSANTGVEKLFF.

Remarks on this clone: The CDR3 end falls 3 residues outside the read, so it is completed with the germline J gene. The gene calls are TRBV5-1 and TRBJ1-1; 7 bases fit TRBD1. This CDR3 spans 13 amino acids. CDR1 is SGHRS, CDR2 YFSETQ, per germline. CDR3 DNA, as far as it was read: TGCGCCAGCAGCTTCGAGGGGGCACGAGGA. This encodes CASSFEGARG. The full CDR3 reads CASSFEGARGAFF.

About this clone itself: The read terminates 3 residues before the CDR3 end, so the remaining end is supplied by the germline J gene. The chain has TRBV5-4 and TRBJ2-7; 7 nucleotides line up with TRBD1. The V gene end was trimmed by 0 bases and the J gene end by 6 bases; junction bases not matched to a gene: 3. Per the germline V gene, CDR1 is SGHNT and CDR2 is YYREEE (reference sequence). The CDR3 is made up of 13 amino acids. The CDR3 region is CASSLAPGGEQYF. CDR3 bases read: TGTGCCAGCAGCTTGGCTCCAGGGGGCGAG.

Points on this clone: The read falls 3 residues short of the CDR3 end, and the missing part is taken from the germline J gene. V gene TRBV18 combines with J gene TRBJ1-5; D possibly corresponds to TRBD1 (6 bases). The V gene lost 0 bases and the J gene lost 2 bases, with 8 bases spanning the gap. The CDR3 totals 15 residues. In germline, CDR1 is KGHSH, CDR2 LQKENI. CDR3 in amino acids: CASSPPGARNQPQHF. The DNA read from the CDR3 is TGTGCCAGCTCACCACCGGGGGCCCGCAATCAGCCC.

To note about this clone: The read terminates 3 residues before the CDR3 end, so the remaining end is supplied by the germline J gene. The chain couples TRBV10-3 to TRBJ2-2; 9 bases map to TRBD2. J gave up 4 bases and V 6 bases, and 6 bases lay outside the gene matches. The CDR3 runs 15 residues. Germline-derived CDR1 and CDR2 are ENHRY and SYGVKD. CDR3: CAISPSGVGTGELFF. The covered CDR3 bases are TGTGCCATCAGCCCTAGCGGGGTAGGCACCGGGGAG.

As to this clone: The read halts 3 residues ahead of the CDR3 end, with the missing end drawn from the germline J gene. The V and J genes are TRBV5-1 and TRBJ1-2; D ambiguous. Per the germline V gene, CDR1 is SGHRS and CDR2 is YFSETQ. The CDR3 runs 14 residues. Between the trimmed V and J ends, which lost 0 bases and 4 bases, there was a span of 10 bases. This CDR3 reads CASSLGRVGYGYTF. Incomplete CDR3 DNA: TGCGCCAGCAGCTTGGGCCGGGTAGGCTATGGC.

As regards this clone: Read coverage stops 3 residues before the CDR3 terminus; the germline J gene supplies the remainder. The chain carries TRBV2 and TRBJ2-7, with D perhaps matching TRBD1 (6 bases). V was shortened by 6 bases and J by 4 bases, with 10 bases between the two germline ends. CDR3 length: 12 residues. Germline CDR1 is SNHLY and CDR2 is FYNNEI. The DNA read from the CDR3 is TGTGCCAGCAGGGCGGACAGTTACGAG. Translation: CASRADSYE. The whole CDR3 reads CASRADSYEQYF.

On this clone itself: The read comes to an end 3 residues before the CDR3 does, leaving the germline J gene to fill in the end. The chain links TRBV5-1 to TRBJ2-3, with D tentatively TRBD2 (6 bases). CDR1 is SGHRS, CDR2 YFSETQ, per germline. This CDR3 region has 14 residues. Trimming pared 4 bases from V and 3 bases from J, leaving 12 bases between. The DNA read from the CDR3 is TGCGCCAGCAGCCTACTAGCTACGACAGATACG. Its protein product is CASSLLATTDT. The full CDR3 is CASSLLATTDTQYF.